What follows is one TCR beta chain and its context. Its antigen is unidentified. One end of the junction varies from germline; a read error may be responsible. The data were taken from a study of tumor and adjacent non-tumor tissue in lung cancer. Turning to the study itself: Histology: around twelve adenocarcinoma, a couple of squamous cell carcinoma, 1 small cell lung cancer. Stage I to III disease affected over nine men and about five women aged about 31 to 85. Study-level points and caveats: Tumor TCR diversity, when higher, was linked to shorter survival.

The template was RNA from unsorted bulk tissue. Distant lung tissue was collected more than 3 cm away from the tumor edge. The library came from three nested PCR rounds adapted from ARM-PCR protocols. TCRdb used MiXCR to reprocess the multiplex PCR reads, holding one entry per CDR3 protein. This repertoire shows about 43,000 distinct CDR3 sequences, 60% found once; its top ten account for about 48%. This TCR was sampled from a man in his fifties with non-small cell lung cancer. Sequenced: distant non-tumor lung tissue.

The CDR3 DNA is TGTGCCACCCTAACCAGGGGCTATAGCTACACCTTC. Translated, it gives CATLTRGYSYTF. This chain connects TRBV6-6 to TRBJ1-2; a weak D match, TRBD1 (6 bases). Germline V CDR1 and CDR2: MNHNY, SVGAGI (reference sequence). The CDR3 loop spans 12 amino acids.